This TCR beta chain derives from a study of Ad26.COV2.S vaccination and SARS-CoV-2 variants. At the level of the study: Recipients of Ad26.COV2.S got it intramuscularly, once or twice 56 days apart.

Assay: immunoSEQ multiplex PCR; the TCRdb copy retains only in-frame clones and omits some. The sample lists 350,000 to 550,000 clones; about 88% were seen once. As regards this clone: The antigen is unknown.

Overall study findings and caveats: Total T cell responses, in the TCR breadth and depth analyses, may have been underestimated. It was reported that spike-specific CD8+ and CD4+ T cell responses were substantially broad after vaccination.

V lost 6 bases, J lost 7 bases, and 12 bases stayed unmatched. Germline CDR1 MNHNY, CDR2 SVGAGI (reference sequence). This CDR3 is built from 16 residues. Treatment: about 20 received Ad26.COV2.S at low or high dose, single or two shots; several received placebo; per-sample allocation not given. Samples were taken on day 63 after the first vaccine or placebo injection. As its vector, the vaccine had Ad26, which expressed Wuhan-strain SARS-CoV-2 spike. This material consisted of peripheral blood, taken in a trial of Ad26.COV2.S vaccine versus placebo. This rearrangement joins TRBV6-6 to TRBJ1-4, with 9 bases lining up with TRBD1. The clonotype originates from a person between 18 and 65 years old who received the Ad26.COV2.S COVID-19 vaccine or a placebo. CDR3 DNA: TGTGCCAGCAGGCACCAATCGGGACAGGGTGGTGAAAAACTGTTTTTT. Residues: CASRHQSGQGGEKLFF.